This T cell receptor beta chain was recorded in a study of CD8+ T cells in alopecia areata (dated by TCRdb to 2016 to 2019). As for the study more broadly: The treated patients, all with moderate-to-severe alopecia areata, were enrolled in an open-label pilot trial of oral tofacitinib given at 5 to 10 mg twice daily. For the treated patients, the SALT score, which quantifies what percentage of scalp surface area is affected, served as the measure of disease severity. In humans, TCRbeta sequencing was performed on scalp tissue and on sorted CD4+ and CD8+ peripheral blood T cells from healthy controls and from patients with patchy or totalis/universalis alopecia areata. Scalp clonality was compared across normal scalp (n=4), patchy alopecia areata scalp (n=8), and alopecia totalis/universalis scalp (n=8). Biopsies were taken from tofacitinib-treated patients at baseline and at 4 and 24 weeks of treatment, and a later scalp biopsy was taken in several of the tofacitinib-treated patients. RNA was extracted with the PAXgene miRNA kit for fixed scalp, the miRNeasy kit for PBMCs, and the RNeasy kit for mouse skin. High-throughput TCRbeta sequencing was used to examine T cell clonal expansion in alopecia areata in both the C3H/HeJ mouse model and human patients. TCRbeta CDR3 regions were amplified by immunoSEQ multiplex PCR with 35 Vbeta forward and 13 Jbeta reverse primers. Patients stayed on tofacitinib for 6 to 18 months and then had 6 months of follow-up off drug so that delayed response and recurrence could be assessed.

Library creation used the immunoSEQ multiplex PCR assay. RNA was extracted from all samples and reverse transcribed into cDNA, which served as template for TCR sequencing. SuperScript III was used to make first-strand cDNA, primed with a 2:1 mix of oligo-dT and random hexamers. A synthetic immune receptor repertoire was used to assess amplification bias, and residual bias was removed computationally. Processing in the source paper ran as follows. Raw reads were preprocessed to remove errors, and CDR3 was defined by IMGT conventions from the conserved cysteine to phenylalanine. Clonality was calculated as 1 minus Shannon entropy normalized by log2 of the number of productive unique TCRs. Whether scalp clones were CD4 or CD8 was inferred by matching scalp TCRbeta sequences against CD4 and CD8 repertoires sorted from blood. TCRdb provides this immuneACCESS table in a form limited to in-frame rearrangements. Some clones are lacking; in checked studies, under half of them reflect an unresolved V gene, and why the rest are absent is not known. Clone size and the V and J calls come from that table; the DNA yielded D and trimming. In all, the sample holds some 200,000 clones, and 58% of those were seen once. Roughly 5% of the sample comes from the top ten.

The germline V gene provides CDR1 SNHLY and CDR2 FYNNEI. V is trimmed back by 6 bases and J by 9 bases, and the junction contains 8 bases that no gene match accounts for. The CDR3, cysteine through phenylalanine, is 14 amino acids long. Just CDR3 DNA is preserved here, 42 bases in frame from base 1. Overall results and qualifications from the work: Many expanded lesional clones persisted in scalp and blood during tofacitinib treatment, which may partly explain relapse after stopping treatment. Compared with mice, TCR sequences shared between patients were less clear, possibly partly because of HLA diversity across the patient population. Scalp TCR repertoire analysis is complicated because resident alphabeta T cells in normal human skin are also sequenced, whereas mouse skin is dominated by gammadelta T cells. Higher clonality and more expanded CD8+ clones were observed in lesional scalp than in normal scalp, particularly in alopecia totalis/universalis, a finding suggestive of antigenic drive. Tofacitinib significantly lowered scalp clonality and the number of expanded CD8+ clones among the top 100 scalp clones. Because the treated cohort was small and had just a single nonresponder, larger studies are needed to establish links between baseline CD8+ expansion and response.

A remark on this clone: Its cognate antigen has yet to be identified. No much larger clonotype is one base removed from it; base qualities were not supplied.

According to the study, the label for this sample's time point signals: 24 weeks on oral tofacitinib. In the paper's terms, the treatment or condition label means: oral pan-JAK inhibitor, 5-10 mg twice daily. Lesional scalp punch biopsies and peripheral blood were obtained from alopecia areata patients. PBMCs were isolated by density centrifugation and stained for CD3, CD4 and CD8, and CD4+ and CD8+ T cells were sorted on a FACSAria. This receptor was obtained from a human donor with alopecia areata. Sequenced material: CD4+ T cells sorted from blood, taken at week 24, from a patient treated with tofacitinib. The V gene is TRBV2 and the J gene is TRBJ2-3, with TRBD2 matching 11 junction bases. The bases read TGTGCCAGCAGCCTTAGCGGGAGGGAGGGGACGCAGTATTTT. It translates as CASSLSGREGTQYF.